The entry below describes one T cell receptor (beta chain). Its antigen is undetermined. A Clinical Activity Score of at least 3, a NOSPECS grade of at least 4 and a duration under 3 months were recorded in the ophthalmopathy patients. The study based diagnoses on clinical symptoms, serum thyroxine and TRAb, thyroid ultrasound and orbital computed tomography. PBMCs came from about 10 ml fresh peripheral blood. V dropped 1 base and J dropped 0 bases, with 7 bases sitting between them. CDR1 is SGHRS and CDR2 is YFSETQ in the germline V gene. This CDR3 spans 14 amino acids. Amplified TCR beta CDR3 regions derived from RNA transcripts. When the TCR CDR3 underwent first-round RT-PCR, the HTBI primer set was used. Each CDR3 protein is one row after TCRdb ran MiXCR on the multiplex PCR reads. The table has some 550,000 distinct CDR3 sequences, around 16% seen once; the top ten hold around 3.5%. This sample was included in a study of T cells in Graves' hyperthyroidism and ophthalmopathy.

The study, taken as a whole, reports: A median 6.5 months before onset, the model predicted ophthalmopathy.

This receptor was taken from a woman aged 40 to 55 with Graves' ophthalmopathy. The rearrangement uses TRBV5-1 and TRBJ2-5, with D hard to call. Material for sequencing was blood. As DNA, the CDR3 is TGCGCCAGCAGCTTGCCGCGGTACCAAGAGACCCAGTACTTC. The encoded protein is CASSLPRYQETQYF.